A single sample gave rise to the 8 T cell receptor beta chains below, sequenced in a study of T cells in Graves' hyperthyroidism and ophthalmopathy. TCR beta CDR3 regions were amplified from RNA. A first-round RT-PCR of the TCR CDR3 used the HTBI primer set. TCRdb fed the multiplex PCR reads into MiXCR, producing one record per CDR3 protein. The sample lists approximately 640,000 distinct CDR3 sequences; roughly 15% were seen once. The sample was blood. The receptors originated from a woman in her twenties or thirties with Graves' hyperthyroidism.

The chain employs TRBV12-3 or TRBV12-4 and TRBJ2-7, with TRBD1 as a possible D gene (5 bases). With 0 bases removed from V and 5 bases from J, the gap between germline ends came to 11 bases. This CDR3 is built from 14 residues. The CDR3 DNA is TGTGCCAGCAGTTTAGCGGGGCAGTCCCACGAGCAGTACTTC. It codes for CASSLAGQSHEQYF.

This clonotype has only a few counts. V usage is TRBV6-1 and J usage is TRBJ1-6, with D perhaps TRBD1 (6 bases). Trimming took off 7 bases at V and 7 bases at J, with 17 bases between the two ends. The CDR3 runs to 15 residues. Germline CDR1 reads MNHNS; CDR2 reads SASEGT. CDR3 DNA sequence: TGTGCCAGCACCGGGGGGGGCATGGGGAATTCACCCCTCCACTTT. Amino acid sequence: CASTGGGMGNSPLHF.

J is TRBJ2-1 and V is TRBV7-9; 10 nucleotides agree with TRBD2. The V and J ends lost 5 bases and 10 bases, in that order; junction bases with no gene match: 17. The CDR3 has 17 amino acids. Per germline, CDR1 SEHNR and CDR2 FQNEAQ (reference sequence). In DNA form, the CDR3 reads TGTGCCAGCAGCCTCTCAGCGGGAGGGCCCTCAATCAAGGAGCAGTTCTTC. It specifies CASSLSAGGPSIKEQFF.

This clonotype was counted between two and nine times. V is TRBV10-3 and J is TRBJ2-3; tentatively, D is TRBD2 (6 bases). This CDR3 has 15 amino acids. Between the trimmed V and J ends, which lost 8 bases and 0 bases, there was a span of 15 bases. Germline V CDR1 and CDR2: ENHRY, SYGVKD. CDR3 nucleotide sequence: TGTGCCATCTGGGCCGGGGACTCTAGCACAGATACGCAGTATTTT. As protein: CAIWAGDSSTDTQYF.

Only a few counts were recorded for this clonotype. This sequence may be a read error, since a much larger clone differs from it by one base. The V and J genes are TRBV7-2 and TRBJ2-5; D is unresolved. The CDR3 is 14 residues long. The V and J ends lost 4 bases and 3 bases respectively, with 12 bases between them. The germline CDR1 and CDR2 sequences are SGHTA and FQGNSA. The CDR3 loop is CASSSDNLEETQYF. The CDR3 region has the DNA TGTGCCAGCAGCTCCGACAACCTTGAAGAGACCCAGTACTTC.

The V and J genes are TRBV9 and TRBJ2-2; D remains unclear. The CDR3 contains 11 residues. Looked up from germline, CDR1 is SGDLS and CDR2 is YYNGEE. V lost 4 bases and J 7 bases, leaving 5 bases between the germline ends. The CDR3, as DNA: TGTGCCAGCAGCCACCGCGGGGAGCTGTTTTTT. This sequence encodes CASSHRGELFF.

This clonotype was recorded a few times. This sequence joins TRBV9 and TRBJ2-2, with 7 bases that match TRBD2. The CDR3 sequence is 14 residues long. Germline values: CDR1 SGDLS, CDR2 YYNGEE. With V trimmed by 2 bases and J by 5 bases, 3 bases remained unmatched. In DNA form, the CDR3 reads TGTGCCAGCAGCGTGGGAGGGAGGACCGGGGAGCTGTTTTTT. Its protein is CASSVGGRTGELFF.

This clonotype was counted at least ten times. The chain carries TRBV2 and TRBJ2-4; tentatively, D is TRBD1 (6 bases). The CDR3 is made up of 14 amino acids. Germline V CDR1 and CDR2: SNHLY, FYNNEI. Trimming pared 6 bases from V and 4 bases from J, leaving 13 bases between. For the CDR3, the DNA is TGTGCCAGCAGAGGACAGACCACTAAAAACATTCAGTACTTC. Protein: CASRGQTTKNIQYF.